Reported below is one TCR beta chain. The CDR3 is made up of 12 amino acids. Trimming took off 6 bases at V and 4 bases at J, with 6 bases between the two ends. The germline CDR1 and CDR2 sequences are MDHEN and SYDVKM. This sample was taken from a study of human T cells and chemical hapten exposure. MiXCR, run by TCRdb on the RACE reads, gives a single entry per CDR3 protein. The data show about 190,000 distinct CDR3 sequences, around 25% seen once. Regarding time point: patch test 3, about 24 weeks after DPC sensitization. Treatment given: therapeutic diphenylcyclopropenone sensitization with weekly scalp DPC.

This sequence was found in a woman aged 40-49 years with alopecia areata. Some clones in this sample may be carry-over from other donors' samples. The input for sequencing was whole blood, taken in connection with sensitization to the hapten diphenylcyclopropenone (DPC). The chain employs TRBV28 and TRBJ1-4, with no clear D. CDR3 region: CASSYGNEKLFF. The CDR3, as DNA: TGTGCCAGCAGCTATGGTAATGAAAAACTGTTTTTT.